Reported below is one TCR beta chain. These data come from a study of cytomegalovirus exposure and HLA in healthy donors. V was shortened by 7 bases and J by 7 bases, with 16 bases between the two germline ends. This CDR3 has 13 amino acids. CDR1 is GTSNPN and CDR2 is SVGIG in the germline V gene (reference sequence). Primers for the PCR totalled 60 Vbeta and 13 Jbeta. TCRdb keeps only in-frame clones here, not all; method: immunoSEQ multiplex PCR. The sample consists of under 200,000 clones, around four fifths of them appearing once. The receptor's source is a girl aged 2 to 9 in good health and CMV-seropositive. Sequenced material: PBMCs. This chain connects TRBV30 to TRBJ1-4; D perhaps matches TRBD1 (6 bases). CDR3 DNA sequence: TGTGCCTTAGTAGGGGGAACAAGTGAAAAACTGTTTTTT. Amino acids: CALVGGTSEKLFF.